Each of the 20 T cell receptor beta chains below was sequenced from the same sample in a study of tumor-infiltrating lymphocytes in localized non-small cell lung cancer. Sequencing used immunoSEQ multiplex PCR; TCRdb keeps in-frame clones, though not all of them. This sample has about 16,000 clones; approximately 79% occur once, and the top ten carry approximately 9.2%. The sample was lung tumor tissue. The receptors derive from a human donor with non-small cell lung cancer.

CDR3 residues: CASSSPPSGIAGELFF. The DNA for the CDR3 is TGTGCCAGCAGTTCCCCCCCGAGCGGGATAGCCGGGGAGCTGTTTTTT. This rearrangement joins TRBV28 to TRBJ2-2; 7 bases match TRBD2. CDR1 MDHEN and CDR2 SYDVKM come from the germline V gene. This CDR3 has 16 residues. With 4 bases clipped from V and 6 bases from J, the junction kept 11 bases outside the gene matches.

J is TRBJ2-7 and V is TRBV10-1, with 9 bases that match TRBD2. Germline assignment: CDR1 WNHNN and CDR2 SYGVQD (reference sequence). The CDR3 runs to 16 residues. V lost 2 bases to trimming and J lost 0 bases; unmatched junction nucleotides: 5. The CDR3 DNA reads TGCGCCAGCAGTGAGAGACTAGCGGTTAGCTCCTACGAGCAGTACTTC. This encodes CASSERLAVSSYEQYF.

J is TRBJ1-6 and V is TRBV7-9; D not resolved. V was trimmed by 7 bases and J by 2 bases, leaving 9 bases between them. The germline V gene has CDR1 SEHNR and CDR2 FQNEAQ (reference sequence). The CDR3 is 14 residues long. CDR3 sequence reads: CASNREPYNSPLHF. The CDR3, as DNA: TGTGCCAGCAATAGAGAGCCCTATAATTCACCCCTCCACTTT.

This clone has a single count. The chain has TRBV5-4 and TRBJ1-2, with D unclear. V dropped 3 bases and J dropped 3 bases, with 12 bases sitting between them. Germline CDR1 SGHNT, CDR2 YYREEE (reference sequence). The CDR3 covers 14 residues. CDR3 DNA: TGTGCCAGCAGCTCAGGTGGAACTTACTATGGCTACACCTTC. It translates to CASSSGGTYYGYTF.

This chain joins TRBV4-1 and TRBJ2-1, with 13 bases lining up with TRBD2. J gave up 5 bases and V 4 bases, and 5 bases lay outside the gene matches. CDR3 size: 16 residues. The germline gives CDR1 MGHRA, CDR2 YSYEKL. CDR3 protein: CASSPRLAGGDNEQFF. The CDR3 bases are TGCGCCAGCAGCCCCCGACTAGCGGGAGGCGACAATGAGCAGTTCTTC.

V usage is TRBV7-8 and J usage is TRBJ2-5, with D possibly being TRBD2 (6 bases). The germline gives CDR1 SGHVS, CDR2 FQNEAQ. This CDR3 comprises 11 residues. V lost 4 bases and J lost 11, with 11 bases in between. In DNA, the CDR3 is TGTGCCAGCAGCTCCGGGACTCAGCAGTACTTC. This translates into CASSSGTQQYF.

The rearrangement links TRBV5-4 to TRBJ1-2, with TRBD1 identical over 7 bases. Germline CDR1 reads SGHNT; CDR2 reads YYREEE (reference sequence). This CDR3 contains 15 residues. After removal of 4 bases from V and 4 bases from J, the junction contained 10 bases not matched to a gene. The CDR3 sequence is CASSVRDRQIYGYTF. The CDR3 DNA follows: TGTGCCAGCAGCGTCCGGGACAGACAAATCTATGGCTACACCTTC.

The rearrangement links TRBV28 to TRBJ2-7; 8 nucleotides agree with TRBD2. Germline assignment: CDR1 MDHEN and CDR2 SYDVKM. This CDR3 comprises 16 residues. The V and J ends lost 6 bases and 1 base, in that order; junction bases with no gene match: 11. The chain's CDR3 is CASRSVVGGGSYEQYF. The CDR3 bases are TGTGCCAGCAGGTCGGTTGTCGGGGGGGGTTCCTACGAGCAGTACTTC. The full variable domain, its missing parts supplied by reference TRBV28 and TRBJ2-7, is DVKVTQSSRYLVKRTGEKVFLECVQDMDHENMFWYRQDPGLGLRLIYFSYDVKMKEKGDIPEGYSVSREKKERFSLILESASTNQTSMYLCASRSVVGGGSYEQYFGPGTRLTVT.

The chain joins TRBV5-1 to TRBJ1-1; TRBD1 aligns across 8 bases. The germline V gene encodes CDR1 SGHRS and CDR2 YFSETQ. With V trimmed by 0 bases and J by 0 bases, 7 bases remained unmatched. The CDR3 loop spans 17 amino acids. CDR3 in amino acids: CASSLGGQGAMNTEAFF. CDR3 nucleotide sequence: TGCGCCAGCAGCTTGGGCGGGCAGGGGGCGATGAACACTGAAGCTTTCTTT. The whole variable domain, filled in from reference TRBV5-1 and TRBJ1-1, reads KAGVTQTPRYLIKTRGQQVTLSCSPISGHRSVSWYQQTPGQGLQFLFEYFSETQRNKGNFPGRFSGRQFSNSRSEMNVSTLELGDSALYLCASSLGGQGAMNTEAFFGQGTRLTVV.

The chain couples TRBV6-6 to TRBJ2-3; D is unresolved. The CDR3 extends over 16 amino acids. V lost 2 bases to trimming and J lost 0 bases, with 12 bases between them. Germline V gene sequence: CDR1 MNHNY, CDR2 SVGAGI (reference sequence). The CDR3 DNA sequence: TGTGCCAGCAGTTACCCGAGTCCCCCCAGCACAGATACGCAGTATTTT. Translated: CASSYPSPPSTDTQYF.

The chain links TRBV7-2 to TRBJ1-2, with D maybe TRBD1 (5 bases). The CDR3 length is 14 residues. In germline, CDR1 is SGHTA, CDR2 FQGNSA. The V and J ends lost 5 bases and 6 bases respectively, with 16 bases between them. For the CDR3, the DNA is TGTGCCAGCAGCCCGGGTGGGGCAGCCAATGGCTACACCTTC. Translated, it gives CASSPGGAANGYTF.

CDR3 coding DNA: TGCGCCAGCAAAGTCACAGGACCTGGGGAGCTGTTTTTT. It encodes CASKVTGPGELFF. The chain links TRBV5-1 to TRBJ2-2, with a tentative D call TRBD1 (5 bases). Germline CDR1 SGHRS, CDR2 YFSETQ. The CDR3 contains 13 residues. Trimming pared 6 bases from V and 8 bases from J, leaving 14 bases between.

The J gene is TRBJ1-1, the V gene TRBV29-1; 7 nucleotides agree with TRBD1. J lost 3 bases, V lost 4 bases, and 5 bases had no gene match. CDR3 size: 13 residues. Germline CDR1 reads SQVTM; CDR2 reads ANQGSEA. The CDR3 spells CSVGRGRDTEAFF. The CDR3 DNA reads as TGCAGCGTTGGAAGGGGGCGGGACACTGAAGCTTTCTTT.

This clone has more than one count but fewer than ten. Germline and junction disagree at one end, which may indicate a read error. As DNA, the CDR3 is TGTGCTAGCAGCTCGGGACTGCCCGGTGAAAAACTGTTTTTT. Protein sequence: CASSSGLPGEKLFF. V is TRBV7-7 and J is TRBJ1-4; tentative D call: TRBD1 (5 bases). The CDR3 is 14 residues long. CDR1 and CDR2 (germline): SSHAT, FNYEAQ (reference sequence). Full variable domain (remainder filled in from reference TRBV7-7 and TRBJ1-4): GAGVSQSPRYKVTKRGQDVTLRCDPISSHATLYWYQQALGQGPEFLTYFNYEAQPDKSGLPSDRFSAERPEGSISTLTIQRTEQRDSAMYRCASSSGLPGEKLFFGSGTQLSVL.

The rearrangement links TRBV27 to TRBJ1-5; tentative D call: TRBD1 (5 bases). The V gene's germline CDR1 is MNHEY and CDR2 SMNVEV (reference sequence). The V and J ends lost 3 bases and 4 bases respectively, with 16 bases between them. This CDR3 is built from 16 residues. CDR3 sequence reads: CASSFSGGRGNQPQHF. CDR3 sequence (DNA): TGTGCCAGCAGTTTCTCCGGGGGGAGGGGTAATCAGCCCCAGCATTTT.

The V gene is TRBV7-3, the J gene TRBJ2-3, with D perhaps matching TRBD2 (5 bases). Per germline, CDR1 SGHTA and CDR2 FQGTGA. CDR3 length: 15 residues. The ends were cut back, 5 bases at V and 1 base at J, with 13 bases in the middle. The CDR3 nucleotides are TGTGCCAGCAGCGCCGGAGGTCCAGGCACAGATACGCAGTATTTT. Amino acids: CASSAGGPGTDTQYF.

The gene calls are TRBV7-2 and TRBJ1-2; 8 nucleotides align to TRBD1. Unmatched junction bases numbered 4, after V lost 4 bases and J lost 0 bases. The CDR3 contains 15 residues. Germline assignment: CDR1 SGHTA and CDR2 FQGNSA. The CDR3 loop is CASSSDRGSNYGYTF. The CDR3 DNA reads as TGTGCCAGCAGCTCCGACAGGGGATCTAACTATGGCTACACCTTC.

The rearrangement uses TRBV18 and TRBJ1-1; no definite D call. Germline CDR1 is KGHSH and CDR2 is LQKENI. With 0 bases removed from V and 12 bases from J, the gap between germline ends came to 11 bases. There are 12 residues in the CDR3. DNA of the CDR3: TGTGCCAGCTCACCACCGGGCAGCAAGACTTTCTTT. This encodes CASSPPGSKTFF.

This clone came up a few times. The gene calls are TRBV28 and TRBJ1-2; D is uncertain. The CDR3 extends over 13 amino acids. The V gene lost 3 bases and the J gene lost 0 bases, with 5 bases spanning the gap. Germline V gives CDR1 MDHEN, CDR2 SYDVKM. CDR3 sequence (DNA): TGTGCCAGCAGTTTCAGGTCTAACTATGGCTACACCTTC. It codes for CASSFRSNYGYTF.

This sequence joins TRBV2 and TRBJ2-6, with a possible D match to TRBD2 (5 bases). The CDR3 is made up of 15 amino acids. From germline, CDR1 is SNHLY and CDR2 FYNNEI. Trimming left V 2 bases short and J 0 bases short, with 5 bases between. Here the CDR3 DNA reads TGTGCCAGCAGTGAACGGGGCTCTGGGGCCAACGTCCTGACTTTC. This encodes CASSERGSGANVLTF.